This T cell receptor (beta chain) emerged from a study of CD8 T cells in Susac syndrome. The study, taken as a whole, reports: By the study's own acknowledgment, its TCR sequencing and HLA analysis included relatively few individuals.

A quantity of 0.5 to 1 ug RNA underwent reverse transcription using random hexamers. A multiplex approach, immunoSEQ multiplex PCR, amplified TCR beta CDR3 across 54 Vbeta and 13 Jbeta. TCRdb redid the calling of the immunoSEQ multiplex PCR reads with MiXCR, one entry per CDR3 protein. The sample lists some 400,000 distinct CDR3 sequences; 75% to 90% were seen once. Sequencing of TCR beta was carried out in blood CD8+ and CD4+ T cells. The authors negatively isolated CD8+ and CD4+ T cells and FACS-enriched TEMRA cells. The CDR3 runs to 18 residues. Germline assignment: CDR1 DFQATT and CDR2 SNEGSKA (reference sequence). J gave up 5 bases and V 0 bases, and 7 bases lay outside the gene matches. To note about this clonotype: Its cognate antigen is unknown.

V usage is TRBV20-1 and J usage is TRBJ2-2, with 15 bases lining up with TRBD2. The sequencing input was CD8+ T cells from PBMCs. This clonotype was obtained from a human donor with multiple sclerosis. Here the CDR3 reads CSARDKGLAGGITGELFF. In DNA, the CDR3 is TGCAGTGCTAGAGATAAGGGACTAGCGGGAGGTATTACCGGGGAGCTGTTTTTT.